What follows are 13 T cell receptor beta chains derived from one specimen sequenced in a study of T cell changes during pregnancy in multiple sclerosis. The data were produced by immunoSEQ multiplex PCR, yet TCRdb's version contains in-frame clones alone and is incomplete. The sample has approximately 57,000 clones; 92% are singletons. Sample: CD4+ T cells from peripheral blood mononuclear cells, taken in the second trimester of pregnancy. These receptor sequences come from a female donor with multiple sclerosis, enrolled in a pregnancy study.

This chain joins TRBV11-2 and TRBJ2-3; D gene unclear. This CDR3 is built from 14 residues. V lost 5 bases and J 1 base, leaving 10 bases between the germline ends. Germline V gives CDR1 SGHAT, CDR2 FQNNGV. DNA for the CDR3: TGTGCCAGCAGCGGAATCCAGGGCACAGATACGCAGTATTTT. This translates into CASSGIQGTDTQYF.

For the CDR3, the DNA is TGTGCCAGTAGTCCAACAGGGTTGCAGCCCCAGCATTTT. Residues: CASSPTGLQPQHF. The J gene is TRBJ1-5, the V gene TRBV19; a weak D match, TRBD1 (6 bases). CDR3 length: 13 residues. V lost 5 bases, J lost 7 bases, and 12 bases lay in between. Germline lookup yields CDR1 LNHDA and CDR2 SQIVND (reference sequence). The complete variable domain, with remaining parts taken from reference TRBV19 and TRBJ1-5, reads DGGITQSPKYLFRKEGQNVTLSCEQNLNHDAMYWYRQDPGQGLRLIYYSQIVNDFQKGDIAEGYSVSREKKESFPLTVTSAQKNPTAFYLCASSPTGLQPQHFGDGTRLSIL.

This clone appeared a few times. The rearrangement joins TRBV7-6 to TRBJ2-7; D is ambiguous. Trimming pared 2 bases from V and 3 bases from J, leaving 8 bases between. Looked up from germline, CDR1 is SGHVS and CDR2 is FNYEAQ. The CDR3 is 13 residues long. The CDR3 is CASSLSPGYEQYF. As DNA, the CDR3 is TGTGCCAGCAGCTTATCACCAGGCTACGAGCAGTACTTC.

The chain links TRBV9 to TRBJ2-1, with D tentatively TRBD1 (5 bases). In germline, CDR1 is SGDLS, CDR2 YYNGEE. This CDR3 comprises 18 residues. Trimming took off 0 bases at V and 3 bases at J, with 19 bases between the two ends. CDR3 DNA: TGTGCCAGCAGCGTAGCTTATCAAAGGGGCTTGGACTACAATGAGCAGTTCTTC. This codes for CASSVAYQRGLDYNEQFF.

V is TRBV6-1 and J is TRBJ2-7; 7 nucleotides line up with TRBD1. V was clipped by 5 bases and J by 10 bases; unmatched bases: 8. This CDR3 region has 12 residues. CDR1 is MNHNS and CDR2 is SASEGT in the germline V gene. CDR3 sequence (DNA): TGTGCCAGCAGTCCTACAGGGGATGTTCAGTACTTC. It codes for CASSPTGDVQYF.

The DNA of the CDR3 is TGTGCCAGCAGCTACCTACCCCTAGGACAGAACACTGAAGCTTTCTTT. It is translated as CASSYLPLGQNTEAFF. The chain is built from TRBV5-6 and TRBJ1-1, with D possibly TRBD1 on 5 matching bases. The CDR3 contains 16 residues. From germline, CDR1 is SGHDT and CDR2 YYEEEE. V was pared by 3 bases and J by 1 base, with 16 bases between.

The chain joins TRBV27 to TRBJ2-3, with TRBD2 matching over 15 bases. V gave up 3 bases and J gave up 3 bases; unmatched junction bases: 7. Germline values: CDR1 MNHEY, CDR2 SMNVEV (reference sequence). The CDR3 extends over 18 amino acids. CDR3 region: CASSLVGLAGGETDTQYF. CDR3 nucleotides: TGTGCCAGCAGTTTGGTGGGACTAGCGGGAGGTGAGACAGATACGCAGTATTTT.

CDR3 DNA sequence: TGTGCCAGCAGGTGGAGGCGGCCGTGGACTGAAGCTTTCTTT. Protein product: CASRWRRPWTEAFF. The chain joins TRBV2 to TRBJ1-1; no definite D call. The CDR3 length is 14 residues. Germline values: CDR1 SNHLY, CDR2 FYNNEI. The germline V and J ends were trimmed by 6 bases and 5 bases, with 16 bases remaining between them. Full variable domain (rest looked up from reference TRBV2 and TRBJ1-1): EPEVTQTPSHQVTQMGQEVILRCVPISNHLYFYWYRQILGQKVEFLVSFYNNEISEKSEIFDDQFSVERPDGSNFTLKIRSTKLEDSAMYFCASRWRRPWTEAFFGQGTRLTVV.

J is TRBJ2-5 and V is TRBV28, with 12 bases matching TRBD2. There are 15 residues in the CDR3. CDR1 and CDR2 (germline): MDHEN, SYDVKM. The ends lost 6 bases at V and 2 bases at J; junction bases unmatched: 4. The DNA of the CDR3 is TGTGCCAGCAGCCGGACTAGCGGGACGCAAGAGACCCAGTACTTC. This translates into CASSRTSGTQETQYF.

CDR3 DNA sequence: TGTGCCAGCAGTCCGCGAGGGGGGGCTAATTCACCCCTCCACTTT. Encoded protein: CASSPRGGANSPLHF. The chain links TRBV6-5 to TRBJ1-6; maybe TRBD1 (6 bases). The CDR3 contains 15 residues. The germline CDR1 and CDR2 sequences are MNHEY and SVGAGI. Trimming took 5 bases from V and 6 from J, leaving 14 bases between them.

The V gene is TRBV10-2, the J gene TRBJ2-1, with 10 bases matching TRBD1. Germline V CDR1 and CDR2: WSHSY, SAAADI. V shed 2 bases, J shed 5 bases, and the junction held 18 bases outside the gene matches. This CDR3 region has 20 residues. CDR3 in amino acids: CASSEIVGTGASKIDNEQFF. CDR3 nucleotides: TGCGCCAGCAGTGAGATTGTCGGGACAGGGGCCTCAAAGATTGACAATGAGCAGTTCTTC.

CDR3 region: CASSVANSGANVLTF. The CDR3 region has the DNA TGCGCCAGCAGCGTCGCGAACTCTGGGGCCAACGTCCTGACTTTC. V usage is TRBV5-1 and J usage is TRBJ2-6; D unresolved. The germline V gene encodes CDR1 SGHRS and CDR2 YFSETQ. V was trimmed by 4 bases and J by 0 bases, leaving 8 bases between them. The CDR3 is 15 amino acids.

This chain joins TRBV30 and TRBJ1-2, with 7 positions matching TRBD1. CDR3 length equals 14 residues. Germline values: CDR1 GTSNPN, CDR2 SVGIG (reference sequence). The V and J ends lost 3 bases and 6 bases, in that order; junction bases with no gene match: 10. CDR3 nucleotides: TGTGCCTGGAGAGCCCCAGGGGGTGCGGATGGCTACACCTTC. Translating it yields CAWRAPGGADGYTF.